The sequence of this TCR beta chain was determined in a study of CD8 T cells in Susac syndrome. Study-wide results and limits: It was acknowledged in the study that its TCR sequencing and HLA analysis involved a relatively small number of individuals.

Points on this clonotype: Its target is not known.

Roughly 0.45 to 1 ug RNA was reverse transcribed with random hexamers. Multiplex immunoSEQ PCR targeted 54 Vbeta and 13 Jbeta TCR beta segments. TCRdb reprocessed the immunoSEQ multiplex PCR reads via MiXCR and lists one record per CDR3 protein. The repertoire includes more than 150,000 distinct CDR3 sequences, roughly 95% of them detected once, and approximately 0.15% sits in the top ten. Peripheral blood CD8+ and CD4+ T cells were profiled by TCR beta sequencing. Negative isolation was used for CD8+ and CD4+ T cells and FACS enrichment for TEMRA cells. The germline gives CDR1 MNHEY, CDR2 SMNVEV (reference sequence). The CDR3 runs to 13 residues. V was pared by 5 bases and J by 3 bases, with 7 bases between.

The origin of this receptor is a human donor with multiple sclerosis. The gene calls are TRBV27 and TRBJ1-4; D is possibly TRBD1 (6 bases). The sequenced sample was CD8+ T cells from PBMCs. This CDR3 is CASSGQPNEKLFF. CDR3 sequence (DNA): TGTGCCAGCAGTGGACAGCCTAATGAAAAACTGTTTTTT. The entire variable domain, with the rest obtained from reference TRBV27 and TRBJ1-4, is as follows: EAQVTQNPRYLITVTGKKLTVTCSQNMNHEYMSWYRQDPGLGLRQIYYSMNVEVTDKGDVPEGYKVSRKEKRNFPLILESPSPNQTSLYFCASSGQPNEKLFFGSGTQLSVL.